This T cell receptor beta chain comes out of a study of T cells in Graves' hyperthyroidism and ophthalmopathy. Germline CDR1 and CDR2: SNHLY and FYNNEI. Trimming at V came to 3 bases and at J to 3 bases, leaving 6 bases not matched to a gene. The CDR3 runs to 16 residues. TCR beta CDR3 sequences were amplified from RNA transcripts. First-round RT-PCR of the TCR CDR3 relied on the HTBI primer set. From the multiplex PCR reads, TCRdb called clonotypes with MiXCR, one entry per CDR3 protein. The sample carries more than 350,000 distinct CDR3 sequences, about a sixth recorded once. The TCR sequence derives from a woman aged 30 to 39 with Graves' hyperthyroidism that later progressed to Graves' ophthalmopathy. The chain is built from TRBV2 and TRBJ2-2; TRBD1 matches at 8 bases. The sequenced material came from blood. CDR3 region: CASSDGQGADTGELFF. The CDR3 DNA reads TGTGCCAGCAGTGACGGACAGGGAGCGGACACCGGGGAGCTGTTTTTT.